The 21 T cell receptor beta chains below all came from one sample that was sequenced in a study of CD4 T cells in relation to SARS-CoV-2 and coronaviruses. Assay used: immunoSEQ multiplex PCR; TCRdb lists only in-frame clones, some missing. The data show around 11,000 clones, around 84% seen once. Before the COVID-19 pandemic, during about 2010-2018, CD4+ T cells were taken from unexposed donors. CD4+ T cells were isolated from the cells after around 11 days of culture. No antigen is known for these receptors. The source material was CD4+ T cells from PBMCs, cultured in vitro. The source is a human donor in good health.

The chain joins TRBV6-1 to TRBJ1-1; D is perhaps TRBD1 (5 bases). The CDR3 is 14 residues long. Germline-derived CDR1 and CDR2 are MNHNS and SASEGT. The V gene lost 0 bases and the J gene lost 5 bases, with 10 bases spanning the gap. In DNA form, the CDR3 reads TGTGCCAGCAGTGAAGCGGGAGGGGAGACTGAAGCTTTCTTT. This gives the protein CASSEAGGETEAFF.

V usage is TRBV10-3 and J usage is TRBJ1-6; weak D call: TRBD1 (5 bases). The CDR3 has 15 amino acids. Trimming stripped 0 bases from V and 6 bases from J, with 9 bases between. Germline loops: CDR1 ENHRY, CDR2 SYGVKD. This chain's CDR3 is CAISESGGPNSPLHF. CDR3 sequence (DNA): TGTGCCATCAGTGAGTCTGGGGGACCTAATTCACCCCTCCACTTT.

The chain carries TRBV30 and TRBJ2-7, with 7 bases lining up with TRBD2. Germline trimming cut 8 bases from V and 4 bases from J; bases unmatched to any gene: 11. The CDR3 loop spans 13 amino acids. CDR1 GTSNPN and CDR2 SVGIG come from the germline V gene (reference sequence). The CDR3 DNA follows: TGTGCCGGGACTCCGGGAGGAAGGTACGAGCAGTACTTC. Its translation: CAGTPGGRYEQYF.

This chain uses TRBV9 with TRBJ2-3; D remains unclear. Trimming removed 1 base at V and 3 bases at J, with 6 bases between. Germline lookup yields CDR1 SGDLS and CDR2 YYNGEE. CDR3 length: 13 residues. The CDR3 coding sequence is TGTGCCAGCAGCGTACTTGTAACAGATACGCAGTATTTT. Translating gives CASSVLVTDTQYF.

The chain combines TRBV2 with TRBJ2-3, with 10 nucleotides matching TRBD2. J gave up 1 base and V 9 bases, and 13 bases lay outside the gene matches. Germline CDR1 and CDR2: SNHLY and FYNNEI. This CDR3 region has 17 residues. This CDR3 reads CARMEGLAGGGTDTQYF. The CDR3 DNA reads as TGTGCCAGGATGGAGGGGTTAGCGGGGGGAGGCACAGATACGCAGTATTTT.

The chain recombines TRBV14 with TRBJ2-3; D is uncertain. V lost 3 bases, J lost 2 bases, and 0 bases lay in between. Germline CDR1 and CDR2: SGHDN and FVKESK. The CDR3 covers 11 residues. The CDR3 region has the DNA TGTGCCAGCAGCCACACAGATACGCAGTATTTT. This translates into CASSHTDTQYF. The entire variable domain, with the rest obtained from reference TRBV14 and TRBJ2-3, is as follows: EAGVTQFPSHSVIEKGQTVTLRCDPISGHDNLYWYRRVMGKEIKFLLHFVKESKQDESGMPNNRFLAERTGGTYSTLKVQPAELEDSGVYFCASSHTDTQYFGPGTRLTVL.

The V gene is TRBV7-3, the J gene TRBJ2-5; D perhaps matches TRBD2 (6 bases). The V end was cut by 4 bases, the J end by 4 bases, with 10 bases between. CDR1 and CDR2 (germline): SGHTA, FQGTGA. The CDR3 runs 13 residues. The CDR3 DNA reads TGTGCCAGCAGCTCCGGGGGAGGAGAGACCCAGTACTTC. Translation: CASSSGGGETQYF.

This rearrangement joins TRBV4-1 to TRBJ1-5; D is possibly TRBD1 (5 bases). Germline CDR1 MGHRA, CDR2 YSYEKL. The V end was cut by 0 bases, the J end by 4 bases, with 10 bases between. This CDR3 region has 15 residues. The CDR3 nucleotides are TGCGCCAGCAGCCAAGATGAGGGGTCAAATCAGCCCCAGCATTTT. Translation gives CASSQDEGSNQPQHF.

The CDR3 reads CASSRQGQNEQFF. DNA of the CDR3: TGTGCCAGCAGTCGCCAGGGCCAGAATGAGCAGTTCTTC. The chain uses TRBV12-3 or TRBV12-4 and TRBJ2-1; D possibly corresponds to TRBD1 (5 bases). The ends were cut back, 5 bases at V and 7 bases at J, with 12 bases in the middle. This CDR3 comprises 13 residues.

Here the CDR3 reads CASRESGQVTGYTF. In nucleotides, the CDR3 is TGTGCCAGCAGAGAGTCGGGACAAGTTACTGGCTACACCTTC. The rearrangement uses TRBV6-6 and TRBJ1-2; possible D gene TRBD1, 6 bases. Germline V lookup: CDR1 MNHNY, CDR2 SVGAGI (reference sequence). This CDR3 region has 14 residues. The germline V and J ends were trimmed by 6 bases and 7 bases, with 18 bases remaining between them.

The V call is TRBV7-8, the J call TRBJ2-1; possible D gene TRBD2, 6 bases. Germline V lookup: CDR1 SGHVS, CDR2 FQNEAQ. The V and J ends lost 3 bases and 3 bases respectively, with 18 bases between them. The CDR3 is made up of 17 amino acids. CDR3 residues: CASSLGWRGAGYNEQFF. As DNA, the CDR3 is TGTGCCAGCAGCTTGGGGTGGCGGGGAGCGGGCTACAATGAGCAGTTCTTC.

The chain couples TRBV5-1 to TRBJ2-7, with 8 nucleotides matching TRBD1. The CDR3 contains 16 residues. J was trimmed by 2 bases and V by 3 bases; bases with no gene match: 10. In germline, CDR1 is SGHRS, CDR2 YFSETQ. This chain's CDR3 is CASSSTAGTGTYEQYF. For the CDR3, the DNA is TGCGCCAGCAGCTCCACAGCCGGGACAGGCACCTACGAGCAGTACTTC.

This clone was seen only a few times. The J gene is TRBJ1-1, the V gene TRBV12-1. TRBV12-1 is annotated as a pseudogene. CDR3 length equals 13 residues. CDR3 protein: CASSPLGETEAFF. As DNA, the CDR3 is TGTGCCAGCAGCCCCCTTGGAGAAACTGAAGCTTTCTTT.

The chain recombines TRBV4-3 with TRBJ1-4; D call uncertain. Germline V CDR1 and CDR2: LGHNA, YSLEER. The CDR3 is made up of 15 amino acids. V dropped 0 bases and J dropped 6 bases, with 11 bases sitting between them. The DNA for the CDR3 is TGCGCCAGCAGCCAAGATCTGGGAGGGCATGAAAAACTGTTTTTT. Its translation is CASSQDLGGHEKLFF.

The chain combines TRBV19 with TRBJ2-1; D remains unclear. This CDR3 is built from 15 residues. V lost 10 bases to trimming and J lost 0 bases, with 16 bases between them. Looked up from germline, CDR1 is LNHDA and CDR2 is SQIVND (reference sequence). CDR3: CATSADGRSYNEQFF. CDR3 DNA: TGTGCCACCTCGGCGGACGGCCGCTCCTACAATGAGCAGTTCTTC.

V gene TRBV7-9 combines with J gene TRBJ1-6; 7 bases line up with TRBD1. V lost 0 bases, J lost 6 bases, and 2 bases stayed unmatched. CDR1 and CDR2 (germline): SEHNR, FQNEAQ (reference sequence). This CDR3 is 15 amino acids long. The CDR3 is CASSLATGINSPLHF. The CDR3 nucleotides are TGTGCCAGCAGCTTAGCGACAGGGATTAATTCACCCCTCCACTTT.

The chain recombines TRBV7-8 with TRBJ2-3, with 12 bases that match TRBD2. Germline CDR1 is SGHVS and CDR2 is FQNEAQ. There are 18 residues in the CDR3. V dropped 4 bases and J dropped 0; count of bases not matched to a gene: 8. The CDR3 sequence: CASSYQTSGGMSTDTQYF. The CDR3 coding sequence is TGTGCCAGCAGCTACCAAACTAGCGGGGGGATGAGCACAGATACGCAGTATTTT. Together with reference TRBV7-8 and TRBJ2-3, the CDR3 gives the full variable domain: GAGVSQSPRYKVAKRGQDVALRCDPISGHVSLFWYQQALGQGPEFLTYFQNEAQLDKSGLPSDRFFAERPEGSVSTLKIQRTQQEDSAVYLCASSYQTSGGMSTDTQYFGPGTRLTVL.

The gene calls are TRBV4-3 and TRBJ1-3, with D possibly matching TRBD1 (5 bases). The CDR3 is made up of 15 amino acids. Germline loops: CDR1 LGHNA, CDR2 YSLEER. The V and J ends lost 1 base and 0 bases respectively, with 7 bases between them. The CDR3 region is CASSQATGSGNTIYF. The CDR3 region has the DNA TGCGCCAGCAGCCAAGCAACAGGCTCTGGAAACACCATATATTTT.

This chain connects TRBV5-5 to TRBJ1-6; possibly TRBD1 for D (5 bases). Germline V CDR1 and CDR2: SGHKS, YYEKEE (reference sequence). The V end lost 1 base, the J end lost 9 bases, and 14 bases lay between the germline ends. The CDR3 is 15 residues long. CDR3 nucleotide sequence: TGTGCCAGCAGCTTGATGGGGGACTCCAGTTCACCCCTCCACTTT. Translated, it gives CASSLMGDSSSPLHF. Full variable domain (remainder filled in from reference TRBV5-5 and TRBJ1-6): DAGVTQSPTHLIKTRGQQVTLRCSPISGHKSVSWYQQVLGQGPQFIFQYYEKEERGRGNFPDRFSARQFPNYSSELNVNALLLGDSALYLCASSLMGDSSSPLHFGNGTRLTVT.

The chain is built from TRBV4-3 and TRBJ2-5; D gene ambiguous. Trimming removed 0 bases at V and 4 bases at J, with 9 bases between. The CDR3 is 14 amino acids. Germline CDR1 and CDR2: LGHNA and YSLEER. CDR3 sequence: CASSQEQHLETQYF. DNA of the CDR3: TGCGCCAGCAGCCAAGAACAACACCTAGAGACCCAGTACTTC.

The chain carries TRBV10-3 and TRBJ1-6, with 9 bases that match TRBD1. In germline, CDR1 is ENHRY, CDR2 SYGVKD. The CDR3 loop spans 15 amino acids. V shed 2 bases and J 13 bases; nucleotides not matched to a gene: 9. The CDR3, as DNA: TGTGCCATCAGTGAGGGGGGACAGGGAGGCTCGCCCCTCCACTTT. Protein product: CAISEGGQGGSPLHF.